This passage covers 28 T cell receptor beta chains from one sample sequenced in a study of cytomegalovirus exposure and HLA in healthy donors. A multiplex PCR was run with 60 Vbeta primers and 13 Jbeta primers. Using immunoSEQ multiplex PCR, the repertoire was profiled, and TCRdb retains in-frame clones only, with some absent. The table includes roughly 100,000 clones, roughly four fifths detected once. The sample comprised PBMCs. These receptors were obtained from a man in his forties in good health and CMV-seronegative.

The chain joins TRBV28 to TRBJ1-2; 10 bases agree with TRBD1. V lost 6 bases, J lost 4 bases, and 11 bases stayed unmatched. Germline lookup yields CDR1 MDHEN and CDR2 SYDVKM. This CDR3 is 16 amino acids long. CDR3 residues: CASRARTGGRIYGYTF. CDR3 nucleotides: TGTGCCAGCAGGGCTAGGACAGGGGGAAGGATCTATGGCTACACCTTC.

This clone was picked up a small number of times. CDR3 in DNA: TGTGCCAGCAGCTTGCCCCCCCGGGGAGGGGCCAACGTCCTGACTTTC. Protein product: CASSLPPRGGANVLTF. V is TRBV5-4 and J is TRBJ2-6; D is possibly TRBD2 (5 bases). The CDR3 is made up of 16 amino acids. Trimming took off 1 base at V and 4 bases at J, with 12 bases between the two ends. Germline V CDR1 and CDR2: SGHNT, YYREEE (reference sequence). Using reference TRBV5-4 and TRBJ2-6 for the parts outside the CDR3, the full variable domain is ETGVTQSPTHLIKTRGQQVTLRCSSQSGHNTVSWYQQALGQGPQFIFQYYREEENGRGNFPPRFSGLQFPNYSSELNVNALELDDSALYLCASSLPPRGGANVLTFGAGSRLTVL.

J is TRBJ2-3 and V is TRBV5-6; 9 nucleotides line up with TRBD1. Germline V gene sequence: CDR1 SGHDT, CDR2 YYEEEE. The CDR3 runs to 16 residues. Germline trimming cut 3 bases from V and 1 base from J; bases unmatched to any gene: 6. The CDR3, as DNA: TGTGCCAGCAGCTCGGTCGGGGACAGGGGCACAGATACGCAGTATTTT. Its protein is CASSSVGDRGTDTQYF.

This chain connects TRBV21-1 to TRBJ1-2; the table gives TRBD1 as D, unverified against the DNA. TRBV21-1 is shown as a pseudogene. The CDR3 consists of 16 residues. The CDR3 bases are TGTGCCAGCAGCAGAAGTCCCGGGACAGGTGATTATGGCTACACCTTC. This gives the protein CASSRSPGTGDYGYTF.

This clone was detected only a few times. The chain couples TRBV5-6 to TRBJ1-2, with D possibly TRBD1 on 6 matching bases. Deletions cut 2 bases from V and 7 bases from J, with 15 bases between. CDR1 is SGHDT, CDR2 YYEEEE, per germline. The CDR3 totals 14 residues. The CDR3 coding sequence is TGTGCCAGCAGCTTCAGGGGTTATCTTGGTGGCTACACCTTC. Residues: CASSFRGYLGGYTF.

This chain's CDR3 is CASSVDMGPIGLLNTEAFF. The CDR3 DNA reads TGTGCCAGCAGCGTAGATATGGGGCCAATTGGGTTATTGAACACTGAAGCTTTCTTT. This sequence joins TRBV9 and TRBJ1-1; maybe TRBD1 (5 bases). CDR3 length equals 19 residues. Germline-derived CDR1 and CDR2 are SGDLS and YYNGEE. V lost 0 bases and J 0 bases, leaving 21 bases between the germline ends.

The V call is TRBV19, the J call TRBJ2-2; D call uncertain. The CDR3 totals 15 residues. Germline V gene lookup returns CDR1 LNHDA and CDR2 SQIVND (reference sequence). V was clipped by 3 bases and J by 1 base, with 9 bases between them. DNA of the CDR3: TGTGCCAGTAGTATTGGGCAGTGGAACACCGGGGAGCTGTTTTTT. This sequence encodes CASSIGQWNTGELFF.

The genes are TRBV7-9 and TRBJ2-7, with 8 positions matching TRBD1. The CDR3 spans 19 residues. J was trimmed by 0 bases and V by 2 bases; bases with no gene match: 15. The germline gives CDR1 SEHNR, CDR2 FQNEAQ (reference sequence). The CDR3 nucleotides are TGTGCCAGCAGCTTACCACTAGGTTATGGGGACAGGAACTCCTACGAGCAGTACTTC. This encodes CASSLPLGYGDRNSYEQYF.

This clone was detected only once. The CDR3: CASSDSANTEAFF. In DNA, the CDR3 is TGTGCCAGCAGTGACTCAGCGAACACTGAAGCTTTCTTT. The genes are TRBV6-4 and TRBJ1-1; no clear D gene. The length of the CDR3 is 13 residues. Germline values: CDR1 MRHNA, CDR2 SNTAGT. Trimming removed 0 bases from V and 1 base from J, with 3 bases in between.

This clone counts as medium-sized. The chain employs TRBV6-6 and TRBJ2-3; tentative D call: TRBD2 (6 bases). The CDR3 runs to 15 residues. Germline V gene sequence: CDR1 MNHNY, CDR2 SVGAGI (reference sequence). The V and J ends lost 7 bases and 2 bases respectively, with 16 bases between them. The CDR3 loop is CASTHPGLLTDTQYF. DNA for the CDR3: TGTGCCAGCACCCACCCGGGACTCCTCACAGATACGCAGTATTTT.

This chain joins TRBV9 and TRBJ2-1, with D unclear. The CDR3 contains 10 residues. Between the trimmed V and J ends, which lost 5 bases and 8 bases, there was a span of 5 bases. Germline V gene sequence: CDR1 SGDLS, CDR2 YYNGEE. CDR3 nucleotides: TGTGCCAGCAGTCCTTATGAGCAGTTCTTC. Translated: CASSPYEQFF.

The CDR3 coding sequence is TGTGCCAGCAGCTCCTTTGCGGGGGGTTACAATGAGCAGTTCTTC. It translates to CASSSFAGGYNEQFF. The chain links TRBV6-4 to TRBJ2-1; 8 bases line up with TRBD2. Losses at the gene ends were 6 bases for V and 4 bases for J; bases not matched to a gene: 8. Per the germline V gene, CDR1 is MRHNA and CDR2 is SNTAGT. The CDR3 sequence is 15 residues long.

The V call is TRBV4-1, the J call TRBJ2-7; the D gene is possibly TRBD1 (5 bases). This CDR3 contains 15 residues. The germline V and J ends were trimmed by 0 bases and 0 bases, with 9 bases remaining between them. Germline CDR1 and CDR2: MGHRA and YSYEKL. The CDR3 spells CASSQDPDSSYEQYF. CDR3 nucleotides: TGCGCCAGCAGCCAAGATCCAGACAGCTCCTACGAGCAGTACTTC.

This clone is categorized as medium-sized. This chain uses TRBV4-1 with TRBJ2-7; 7 bases agree with TRBD2. The CDR3 is made up of 14 amino acids. Germline CDR1 reads MGHRA; CDR2 reads YSYEKL. The ends lost 4 bases at V and 1 base at J; junction bases unmatched: 4. The CDR3 protein is CASSRSGGSYEQYF. The DNA for the CDR3 is TGCGCCAGCAGCCGATCGGGAGGATCCTACGAGCAGTACTTC.

The V and J genes are TRBV7-3 and TRBJ2-4; 12 bases match TRBD2. The J segment lost 6 bases and the V segment lost 5 bases, leaving 5 bases of the junction unmatched. Germline V gives CDR1 SGHTA, CDR2 FQGTGA. The length of the CDR3 is 15 residues. The DNA of the CDR3 is TGTGCCAGCAGCGCTAGCGGGGGGGCCGGAAACATTCAGTACTTC. Protein sequence: CASSASGGAGNIQYF.

The chain links TRBV9 to TRBJ2-2; perhaps TRBD1 as D (6 bases). CDR3 length: 15 residues. V lost 5 bases, J lost 2 bases, and 13 bases lay in between. Germline V gene sequence: CDR1 SGDLS, CDR2 YYNGEE. CDR3 loop: CASSTGTLNTGELFF. The CDR3 region has the DNA TGTGCCAGCAGTACCGGGACACTCAACACCGGGGAGCTGTTTTTT.

The CDR3 sequence: CASSYAGRKYEQYF. The CDR3 DNA follows: TGTGCCAGCAGTTACGCGGGACGGAAGTACGAGCAGTACTTC. V is TRBV6-5 and J is TRBJ2-7, with TRBD2 as a possible D gene (6 bases). This CDR3 is 14 amino acids long. CDR1 MNHEY and CDR2 SVGAGI come from the germline V gene. V lost 2 bases and J 4 bases, leaving 12 bases between the germline ends.

This rearrangement joins TRBV28 to TRBJ1-4; D not resolved. V was cut by 6 bases and J by 3 bases, with 11 bases left in between. The CDR3 length is 14 residues. From germline, CDR1 is MDHEN and CDR2 SYDVKM. For the CDR3, the DNA is TGTGCCAGCAGACGGCCCGGGTCTAATGAAAAACTGTTTTTT. Its protein product is CASRRPGSNEKLFF.

This rearrangement joins TRBV4-1 to TRBJ1-3, with D uncertain. Per the germline V gene, CDR1 is MGHRA and CDR2 is YSYEKL. The CDR3 runs 14 residues. The V end lost 2 bases, the J end lost 10 bases, and 15 bases lay between the germline ends. CDR3 protein: CASSQQNWGGTIYF. The CDR3 DNA reads TGCGCCAGCAGCCAACAGAACTGGGGAGGGACCATATATTTT.

This chain joins TRBV5-4 and TRBJ1-6; 8 positions agree with TRBD1. V dropped 4 bases and J dropped 7; count of bases not matched to a gene: 7. Germline-derived CDR1 and CDR2 are SGHNT and YYREEE (reference sequence). The CDR3 loop spans 15 amino acids. In DNA form, the CDR3 reads TGTGCCAGCAGCCGCCCGACAGGGGCCAATTCACCCCTCCACTTT. Translated, it gives CASSRPTGANSPLHF.

The chain uses TRBV21-1 and TRBJ2-7; the tabulated D call, TRBD2, remains unverified against the DNA. TRBV21-1 is classified as a pseudogene. The length of the CDR3 is 17 residues. The CDR3 coding sequence is TGTGCCAGCGGGGCGCCTAGCGGGGGAGGGGAGGAGTACGAGCAGTACTTC. Residues: CASGAPSGGGEEYEQYF.

The chain is built from TRBV6-5 and TRBJ1-2; no reliable D call. Germline lookup yields CDR1 MNHEY and CDR2 SVGAGI. The CDR3 extends over 15 amino acids. Trimming stripped 0 bases from V and 5 bases from J, with 13 bases between. The CDR3 coding sequence is TGTGCCAGCAGTTACTCGAGGGCTAAGCTGTATGGCTACACCTTC. Amino acids: CASSYSRAKLYGYTF.

The chain couples TRBV6-6 to TRBJ1-1, with 7 bases identical to TRBD1. Germline V CDR1 and CDR2: MNHNY, SVGAGI (reference sequence). The CDR3 consists of 15 residues. V trimming: 0 bases; J trimming: 4 bases; junction bases outside the gene matches: 5. The CDR3 is CASSYSTQGVTEAFF. The CDR3 region has the DNA TGTGCCAGCAGTTACTCGACTCAGGGGGTCACTGAAGCTTTCTTT.

The chain combines TRBV19 with TRBJ1-6; 7 bases line up with TRBD1. With 4 bases clipped from V and 7 bases from J, the junction kept 4 bases outside the gene matches. The CDR3 loop spans 14 amino acids. Looked up from germline, CDR1 is LNHDA and CDR2 is SQIVND (reference sequence). CDR3 region: CASSTHRGNSPLHF. Here the CDR3 DNA reads TGTGCCAGTAGTACTCACAGGGGAAATTCACCCCTCCACTTT. The variable domain in full, with the rest retrieved from reference TRBV19 and TRBJ1-6, is DGGITQSPKYLFRKEGQNVTLSCEQNLNHDAMYWYRQDPGQGLRLIYYSQIVNDFQKGDIAEGYSVSREKKESFPLTVTSAQKNPTAFYLCASSTHRGNSPLHFGNGTRLTVT.

The chain is built from TRBV6-6 and TRBJ2-7, with 11 bases aligning to TRBD2. Germline V gene sequence: CDR1 MNHNY, CDR2 SVGAGI (reference sequence). The J segment lost 4 bases and the V segment lost 4 bases, leaving 6 bases of the junction unmatched. The CDR3 runs 15 residues. In nucleotides, the CDR3 is TGTGCCAGCAGTTTACTAGCGGGGGTCATGTACGAGCAGTACTTC. Residues: CASSLLAGVMYEQYF.

The chain links TRBV19 to TRBJ2-4; 11 positions agree with TRBD2. CDR1 is LNHDA, CDR2 SQIVND, per germline (reference sequence). This CDR3 spans 20 amino acids. J lost 0 bases, V lost 5 bases, and 15 bases had no gene match. For the CDR3, the DNA is TGTGCCAGTAGTCCGGGGACTAGCGGTCATGCCAACCTAGCCAAAAACATTCAGTACTTC. Protein product: CASSPGTSGHANLAKNIQYF.

The chain couples TRBV11-2 to TRBJ2-7; 9 bases fit TRBD1. This CDR3 is 16 amino acids long. With 6 bases clipped from V and 0 bases from J, the junction kept 9 bases outside the gene matches. Germline assignment: CDR1 SGHAT and CDR2 FQNNGV. CDR3 protein: CASRTTGTGSSYEQYF. Here the CDR3 DNA reads TGTGCCAGCAGAACAACCGGGACAGGGAGCTCCTACGAGCAGTACTTC. The full variable domain, with the rest looked up from reference TRBV11-2 and TRBJ2-7, is EAGVAQSPRYKIIEKRQSVAFWCNPISGHATLYWYQQILGQGPKLLIQFQNNGVVDDSQLPKDRFSAERLKGVDSTLKIQPAKLEDSAVYLCASRTTGTGSSYEQYFGPGTRLTVT.

This chain uses TRBV5-1 with TRBJ2-3; 8 nucleotides line up with TRBD2. CDR1 SGHRS and CDR2 YFSETQ come from the germline V gene. V lost 3 bases, J lost 0 bases, and 6 bases stayed unmatched. This CDR3 is built from 16 residues. CDR3 sequence reads: CASSYPSGQSTDTQYF. CDR3 DNA sequence: TGCGCCAGCAGCTACCCTAGCGGGCAAAGCACAGATACGCAGTATTTT.